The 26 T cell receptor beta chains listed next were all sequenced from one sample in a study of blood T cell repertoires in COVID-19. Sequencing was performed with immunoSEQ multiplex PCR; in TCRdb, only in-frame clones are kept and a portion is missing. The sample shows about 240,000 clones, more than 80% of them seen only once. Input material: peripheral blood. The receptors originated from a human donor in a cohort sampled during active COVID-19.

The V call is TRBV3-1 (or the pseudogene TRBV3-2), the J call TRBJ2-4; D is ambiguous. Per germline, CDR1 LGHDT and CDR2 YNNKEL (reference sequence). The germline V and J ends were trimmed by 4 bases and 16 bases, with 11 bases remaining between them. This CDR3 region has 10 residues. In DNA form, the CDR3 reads TGTGCCAGCAGCCGAACTCTTTGCTACTTC. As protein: CASSRTLCYF.

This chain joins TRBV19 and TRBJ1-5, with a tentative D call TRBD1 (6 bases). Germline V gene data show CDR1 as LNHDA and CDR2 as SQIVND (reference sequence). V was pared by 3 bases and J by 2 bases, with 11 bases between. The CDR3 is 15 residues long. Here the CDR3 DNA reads TGTGCCAGTAGTATGGGGGGGGGCGGCAATCAGCCCCAGCATTTT. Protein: CASSMGGGGNQPQHF.

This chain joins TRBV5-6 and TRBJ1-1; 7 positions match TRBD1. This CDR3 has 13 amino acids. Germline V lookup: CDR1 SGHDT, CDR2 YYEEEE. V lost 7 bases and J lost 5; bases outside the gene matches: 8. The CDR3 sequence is CASLDRAETEAFF. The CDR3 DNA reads TGTGCCAGCTTAGACAGGGCTGAGACTGAAGCTTTCTTT.

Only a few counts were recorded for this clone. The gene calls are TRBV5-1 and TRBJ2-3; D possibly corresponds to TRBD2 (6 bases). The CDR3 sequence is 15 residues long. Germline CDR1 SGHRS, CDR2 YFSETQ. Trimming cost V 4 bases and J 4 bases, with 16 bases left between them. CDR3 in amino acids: CASSPQDGRADTQYF. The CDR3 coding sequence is TGCGCCAGCAGCCCCCAGGACGGGAGAGCAGATACGCAGTATTTT.

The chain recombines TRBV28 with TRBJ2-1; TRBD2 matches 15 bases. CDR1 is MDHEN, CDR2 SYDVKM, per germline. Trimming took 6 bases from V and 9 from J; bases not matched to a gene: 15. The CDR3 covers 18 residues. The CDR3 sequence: CASSPGLAGGLVDVEQFF. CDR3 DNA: TGTGCCAGCAGCCCTGGACTAGCGGGAGGGTTGGTCGACGTTGAGCAGTTCTTC.

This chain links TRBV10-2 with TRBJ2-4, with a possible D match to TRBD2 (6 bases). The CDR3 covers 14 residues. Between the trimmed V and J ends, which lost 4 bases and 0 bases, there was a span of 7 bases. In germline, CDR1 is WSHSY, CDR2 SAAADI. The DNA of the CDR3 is TGCGCCAGCAGTGTGGGGGGAGCCAAAAACATTCAGTACTTC. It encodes CASSVGGAKNIQYF.

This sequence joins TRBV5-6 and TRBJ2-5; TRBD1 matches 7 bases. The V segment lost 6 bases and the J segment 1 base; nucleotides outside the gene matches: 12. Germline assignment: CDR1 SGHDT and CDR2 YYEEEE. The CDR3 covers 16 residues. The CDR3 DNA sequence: TGTGCCAGCACCGACTTGGACAGGACGCTCCAAGAGACCCAGTACTTC. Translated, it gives CASTDLDRTLQETQYF. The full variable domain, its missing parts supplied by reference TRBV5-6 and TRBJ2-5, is DAGVTQSPTHLIKTRGQQVTLRCSPKSGHDTVSWYQQALGQGPQFIFQYYEEEERQRGNFPDRFSGHQFPNYSSELNVNALLLGDSALYLCASTDLDRTLQETQYFGPGTRLLVL.

The DNA of the CDR3 is TGTGCCAGCAGCCCCAGGACAGGACACAATGAGCAGTTCTTC. It encodes CASSPRTGHNEQFF. V gene TRBV7-2 combines with J gene TRBJ2-1; 7 nucleotides agree with TRBD1. V was clipped by 5 bases and J by 5 bases; unmatched bases: 6. Looked up from germline, CDR1 is SGHTA and CDR2 is FQGNSA. This CDR3 comprises 14 residues. Based on the CDR3 plus reference TRBV7-2 and TRBJ2-1, the full variable domain is GAGVSQSPSNKVTEKGKDVELRCDPISGHTALYWYRQSLGQGLEFLIYFQGNSAPDKSGLPSDRFSAERTGGSVSTLTIQRTQQEDSAVYLCASSPRTGHNEQFFGPGTRLTVL.

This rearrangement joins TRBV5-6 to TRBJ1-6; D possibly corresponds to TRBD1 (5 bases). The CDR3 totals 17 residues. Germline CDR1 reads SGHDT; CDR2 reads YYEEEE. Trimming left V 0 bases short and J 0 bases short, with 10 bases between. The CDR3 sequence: CASSLGRGLSYNSPLHF. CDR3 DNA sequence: TGTGCCAGCAGCTTGGGACGGGGACTCTCCTATAATTCACCCCTCCACTTT.

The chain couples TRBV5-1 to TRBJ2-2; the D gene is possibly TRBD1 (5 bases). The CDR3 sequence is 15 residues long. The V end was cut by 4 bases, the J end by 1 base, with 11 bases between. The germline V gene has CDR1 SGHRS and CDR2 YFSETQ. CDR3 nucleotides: TGCGCCAGCAGCCAGGACATGGGGAACACCGGGGAGCTGTTTTTT. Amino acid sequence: CASSQDMGNTGELFF.

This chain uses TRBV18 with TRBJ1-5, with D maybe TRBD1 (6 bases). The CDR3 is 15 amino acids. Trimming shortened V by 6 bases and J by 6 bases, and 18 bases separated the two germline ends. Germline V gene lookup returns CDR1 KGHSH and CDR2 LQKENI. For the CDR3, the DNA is TGTGCCAGCTCGCCATACAACAGGGACGGTCAGCCCCAGCATTTT. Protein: CASSPYNRDGQPQHF.

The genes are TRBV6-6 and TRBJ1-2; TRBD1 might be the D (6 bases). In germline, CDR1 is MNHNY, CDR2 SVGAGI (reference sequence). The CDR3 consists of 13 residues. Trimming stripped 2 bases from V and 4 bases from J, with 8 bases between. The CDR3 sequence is CASSYTGTYGYTF. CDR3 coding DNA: TGTGCCAGCAGTTACACAGGGACCTATGGCTACACCTTC.

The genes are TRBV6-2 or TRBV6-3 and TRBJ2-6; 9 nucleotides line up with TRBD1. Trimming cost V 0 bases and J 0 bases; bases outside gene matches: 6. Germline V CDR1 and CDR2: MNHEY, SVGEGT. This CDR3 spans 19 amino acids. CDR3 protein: CASSYSTGTGISGANVLTF. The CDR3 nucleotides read TGTGCCAGCAGTTACTCCACCGGGACAGGGATCTCTGGGGCCAACGTCCTGACTTTC.

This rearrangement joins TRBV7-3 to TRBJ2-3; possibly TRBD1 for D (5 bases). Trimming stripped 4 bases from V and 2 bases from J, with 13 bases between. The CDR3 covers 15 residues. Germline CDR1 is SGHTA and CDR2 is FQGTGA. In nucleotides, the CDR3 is TGTGCCAGCAGCTCGACAGACATATACACAGATACGCAGTATTTT. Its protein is CASSSTDIYTDTQYF.

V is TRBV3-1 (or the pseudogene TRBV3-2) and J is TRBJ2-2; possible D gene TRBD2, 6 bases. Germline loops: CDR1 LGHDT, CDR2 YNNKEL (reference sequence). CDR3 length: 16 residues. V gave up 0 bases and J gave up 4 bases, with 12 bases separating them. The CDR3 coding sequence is TGTGCCAGCAGCCAAGATGGGGGGAGCGGCACCGGGGAGCTGTTTTTT. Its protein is CASSQDGGSGTGELFF.

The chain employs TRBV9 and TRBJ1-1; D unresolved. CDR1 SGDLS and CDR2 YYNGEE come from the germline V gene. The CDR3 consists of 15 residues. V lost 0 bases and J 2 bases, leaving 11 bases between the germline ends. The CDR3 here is CASSVDGRLNTEAFF. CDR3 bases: TGTGCCAGCAGCGTAGATGGCAGGTTAAACACTGAAGCTTTCTTT.

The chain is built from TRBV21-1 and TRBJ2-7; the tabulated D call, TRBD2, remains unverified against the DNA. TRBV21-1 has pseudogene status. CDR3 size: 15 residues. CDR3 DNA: TGTGCCAGCAGCAAAGACTCGACGGGGTCCTACGAGCAGTACTTC. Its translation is CASSKDSTGSYEQYF.

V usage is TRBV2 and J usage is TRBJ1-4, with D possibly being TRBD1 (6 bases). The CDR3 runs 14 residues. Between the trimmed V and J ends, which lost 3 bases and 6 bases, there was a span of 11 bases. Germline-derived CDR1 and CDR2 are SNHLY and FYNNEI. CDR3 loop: CASSDPGADEKLFF. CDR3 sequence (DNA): TGTGCCAGCAGTGACCCAGGGGCTGATGAAAAACTGTTTTTT. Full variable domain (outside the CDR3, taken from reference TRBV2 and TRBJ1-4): EPEVTQTPSHQVTQMGQEVILRCVPISNHLYFYWYRQILGQKVEFLVSFYNNEISEKSEIFDDQFSVERPDGSNFTLKIRSTKLEDSAMYFCASSDPGADEKLFFGSGTQLSVL.

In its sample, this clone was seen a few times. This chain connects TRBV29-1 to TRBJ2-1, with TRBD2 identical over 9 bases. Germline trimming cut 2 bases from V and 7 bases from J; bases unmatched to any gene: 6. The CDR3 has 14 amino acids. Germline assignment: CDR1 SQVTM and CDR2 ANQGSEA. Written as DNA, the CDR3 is TGCAGCGTTGAATCTAGCGGGAACGCAAATGAGCAGTTCTTC. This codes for CSVESSGNANEQFF.

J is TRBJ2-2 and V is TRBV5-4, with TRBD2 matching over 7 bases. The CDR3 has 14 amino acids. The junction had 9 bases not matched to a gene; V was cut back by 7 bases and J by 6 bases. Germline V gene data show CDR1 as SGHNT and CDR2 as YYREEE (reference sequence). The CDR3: CASGRGTNAGELFF. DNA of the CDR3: TGTGCCAGCGGGCGAGGGACTAACGCCGGGGAGCTGTTTTTT.

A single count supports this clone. CDR3 DNA: TGTGCCAGCAGTTTGGGGACTAGCGCCGGGTACAATGAGCAGTTCTTC. Protein: CASSLGTSAGYNEQFF. V is TRBV28 and J is TRBJ2-1; 10 bases map to TRBD2. Losses at the gene ends were 3 bases for V and 4 bases for J; bases not matched to a gene: 6. The germline CDR1 and CDR2 sequences are MDHEN and SYDVKM. The CDR3 totals 16 residues.

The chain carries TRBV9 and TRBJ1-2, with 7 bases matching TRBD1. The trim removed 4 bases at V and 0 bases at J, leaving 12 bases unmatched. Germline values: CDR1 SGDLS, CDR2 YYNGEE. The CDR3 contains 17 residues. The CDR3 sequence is CASSSMRGRNSNYGYTF. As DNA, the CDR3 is TGTGCCAGCAGCTCCATGAGGGGGCGGAATTCTAACTATGGCTACACCTTC.

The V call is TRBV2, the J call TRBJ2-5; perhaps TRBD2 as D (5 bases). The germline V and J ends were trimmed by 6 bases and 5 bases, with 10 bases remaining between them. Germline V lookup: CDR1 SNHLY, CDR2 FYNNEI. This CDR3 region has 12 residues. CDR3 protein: CASRATGETQYF. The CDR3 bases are TGTGCCAGCAGAGCTACGGGGGAGACCCAGTACTTC.

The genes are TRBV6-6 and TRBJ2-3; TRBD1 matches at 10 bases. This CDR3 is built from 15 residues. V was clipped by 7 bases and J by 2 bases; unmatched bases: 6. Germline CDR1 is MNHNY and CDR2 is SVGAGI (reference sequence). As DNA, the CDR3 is TGTGCCAGCATCCGGACAGGGGGGGTCACAGATACGCAGTATTTT. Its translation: CASIRTGGVTDTQYF.

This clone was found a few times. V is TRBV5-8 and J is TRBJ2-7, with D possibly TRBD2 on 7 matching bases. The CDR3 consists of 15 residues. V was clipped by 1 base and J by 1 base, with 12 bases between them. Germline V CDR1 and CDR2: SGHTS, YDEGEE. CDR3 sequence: CASSLSGGASYEQYF. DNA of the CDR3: TGTGCCAGCAGCTTGAGTGGGGGGGCGTCCTACGAGCAGTACTTC.

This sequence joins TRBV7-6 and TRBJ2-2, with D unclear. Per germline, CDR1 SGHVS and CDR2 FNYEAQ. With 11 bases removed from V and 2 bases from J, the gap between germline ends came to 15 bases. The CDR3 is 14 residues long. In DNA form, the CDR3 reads TGTGCCCCCGCGGCCACATCAAACACCGGGGAGCTGTTTTTT. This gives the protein CAPAATSNTGELFF.